These T cell receptor beta chains were read from a single sample in a study of OX40 agonist ivuxolimab in advanced cancers. Assay used: immunoSEQ multiplex PCR; TCRdb lists only in-frame clones, some missing. Here the sample spans some 90,000 clones, more than 70% being singletons. The sequencing used CD4+ or CD8+ T cells sorted from blood, collected in a trial of the OX40 agonist ivuxolimab. The receptor source for this set is an adult with an advanced solid tumor such as melanoma, head and neck, liver or kidney cancer. Each CDR3 is given with its conserved first and last residue. The order of the fields is V gene, CDR3 length, J gene, CDR3 protein.

TRBV5-5	15	NA	CASSTAGTGNNEQFF
TRBV19	13	TRBJ2-3	CASSFDRGDTQYF
TRBV28	10	TRBJ1-2	CASSSDGYTF
TRBV10-3	13	TRBJ2-5	CAIGGRSQETQYF
TRBV28	11	TRBJ1-3	CASPKGNTIYF
TRBV13	19	TRBJ2-1	CASNSPGTSGGDSYNEQFF
TRBV21-1	15	TRBJ2-3	CASSKRQSLTDTQYF
TRBV7-2	14	TRBJ2-3	CASSPGLAEDTQYF
TRBV19	14	TRBJ1-3	CASRNRGSGNTIYF
TRBV29-1	11	TRBJ1-3	CSAGGGNTIYF
TRBV10-3	15	TRBJ1-5	CAISDGTGGVQPQHF
TRBV10-3	16	TRBJ2-6	CATRTGVSSGANVLTF
TRBV2	13	TRBJ2-1	CASNLPVHNEQFF
TRBV30	14	TRBJ1-3	CAWTKGVSGNTIYF